Each of the 27 T cell receptor beta chains below was sequenced from the same sample in a study of blood T cell repertoires in COVID-19. TCRdb's copy holds only in-frame clones and misses some; the assay was immunoSEQ multiplex PCR. The data contain 100,000 to 150,000 clones, about four fifths of them seen just once; the ten biggest clones take up roughly 10%. The sample taken for sequencing was peripheral blood. The receptors originated from a man aged 40-49 years with active or convalescent COVID-19.

Worth noting for this clone: Mismatch with germline at one junction end may stem from a read error. Other DNA sequences in the sample encode the same CDR3. The rearrangement links TRBV7-6 to TRBJ2-2, with D tentatively TRBD2 (6 bases). Germline V gene data show CDR1 as SGHVS and CDR2 as FNYEAQ. The CDR3 spans 15 residues. This CDR3 reads CASSLAFSRTGELFF. In DNA form, the CDR3 reads TGTGCCAGCAGCCTAGCGTTCTCTAGAACCGGGGAGCTGTTTTTT.

The chain is built from TRBV11-2 and TRBJ1-4; no definite D call. The CDR3 is 14 residues long. Deletions cut 5 bases from V and 7 bases from J, with 14 bases between. Germline V gives CDR1 SGHAT, CDR2 FQNNGV. CDR3 in amino acids: CASSPSAGSEKLFF. In DNA form, the CDR3 reads TGTGCCAGCAGCCCAAGCGCGGGGTCTGAAAAACTGTTTTTT.

The gene calls are TRBV12-3 or TRBV12-4 and TRBJ1-1, with D perhaps TRBD1 (6 bases). V was pared by 5 bases and J by 3 bases, with 10 bases between. This CDR3 contains 13 residues. The DNA of the CDR3 is TGTGCCAGCAGTACACAGGGTTACACTGAAGCTTTCTTT. Protein sequence: CASSTQGYTEAFF.

The chain has TRBV24-1 and TRBJ2-5; 8 bases line up with TRBD1. The CDR3 is 13 residues long. Germline CDR1 KGHDR, CDR2 SFDVKD. The V segment lost 9 bases and the J segment 7 bases; nucleotides outside the gene matches: 9. The CDR3 DNA is TGTGCCACCTCAGGGGGCGCGGTAGGGACCCAGTACTTC. Protein: CATSGGAVGTQYF.

The gene calls are TRBV6-2 or TRBV6-3 and TRBJ2-7, with TRBD2 matching over 7 bases. Germline V gene data show CDR1 as MNHEY and CDR2 as SVGEGT. J gave up 2 bases and V 2 bases, and 6 bases lay outside the gene matches. The length of the CDR3 is 15 residues. The CDR3 DNA sequence: TGTGCCAGCAGTTACCTTGGCGGGGGAACCTACGAGCAGTACTTC. This translates into CASSYLGGGTYEQYF.

The chain joins TRBV6-1 to TRBJ2-7; no firm D call. V was pared by 0 bases and J by 2 bases, with 14 bases between. Germline CDR1 reads MNHNS; CDR2 reads SASEGT. There are 16 residues in the CDR3. CDR3 protein: CASSEAIRVPPYEQYF. The CDR3 nucleotides read TGTGCCAGCAGTGAAGCAATACGGGTCCCTCCCTACGAGCAGTACTTC.

The chain couples TRBV2 to TRBJ2-7; TRBD1 is a possible D gene (6 bases). CDR1 and CDR2 (germline): SNHLY, FYNNEI. V lost 6 bases, J lost 1 base, and 22 bases lay in between. The CDR3 totals 17 residues. The CDR3 DNA sequence: TGTGCCAGCAGCTACTCCCCGAAACAGGGCTCATCCTACGAGCAGTACTTC. Translation: CASSYSPKQGSSYEQYF.

This clone was counted once. The gene calls are TRBV5-1 and TRBJ2-3; maybe TRBD2 (6 bases). V was shortened by 0 bases and J by 1 base, with 9 bases between the two germline ends. Germline values: CDR1 SGHRS, CDR2 YFSETQ. This CDR3 is built from 15 residues. The CDR3 nucleotides are TGCGCCAGCAGCTTGGCCGGAGGGGGCACAGATACGCAGTATTTT. It translates to CASSLAGGGTDTQYF.

V gene TRBV25-1 combines with J gene TRBJ2-5; the match to TRBD2 covers 9 bases. This CDR3 contains 15 residues. The germline CDR1 and CDR2 sequences are MGHDK and SYGVNS. V gave up 5 bases and J gave up 4 bases; unmatched junction bases: 8. This chain's CDR3 is CASSSLLAGTETQYF. The CDR3 coding sequence is TGTGCCAGCAGTTCCCTCCTAGCGGGAACAGAGACCCAGTACTTC.

In nucleotides, the CDR3 is TGTGCCAGCAGTTATACATCAGTGAACACTGAAGCTTTCTTT. Translated: CASSYTSVNTEAFF. This rearrangement joins TRBV6-6 to TRBJ1-1; D is uncertain. The CDR3 is made up of 14 amino acids. V gave up 3 bases and J gave up 0 bases, with 8 bases separating them. Germline V gene lookup returns CDR1 MNHNY and CDR2 SVGAGI (reference sequence).

The chain joins TRBV19 to TRBJ1-2, with a weak D call TRBD1 (6 bases). CDR3 length equals 13 residues. Germline-derived CDR1 and CDR2 are LNHDA and SQIVND (reference sequence). The V and J ends lost 6 bases and 5 bases respectively, with 13 bases between them. CDR3 coding DNA: TGTGCCAGTAGCAGGACAGACGGATATGGCTACACCTTC. This codes for CASSRTDGYGYTF.

This chain joins TRBV24-1 and TRBJ2-1; D perhaps matches TRBD2 (5 bases). Trimming left V 10 bases short and J 6 bases short, with 9 bases between. This CDR3 has 11 amino acids. Germline V gene lookup returns CDR1 KGHDR and CDR2 SFDVKD. The CDR3 reads CATSRGNEQFF. CDR3 nucleotide sequence: TGTGCCACGAGTCGGGGCAATGAGCAGTTCTTC.

In the case of this clone: The junction departs from the called germline gene at one end, perhaps through a read error. The chain employs TRBV12-5 and TRBJ2-3, with 11 positions matching TRBD2. This CDR3 has 16 residues. Germline V CDR1 and CDR2: LGHNT, FRNRAP. The chain's CDR3 is CASGLPKLAGASREHF. The CDR3 bases are TGTGCTAGTGGTTTGCCAAAACTAGCGGGGGCCTCGCGAGAACATTTT.

This clone has a handful of counts. CDR3 in DNA: TGTGTCAGAAGCTTAGCGCCGGGTTTGGGTGGAAACACCATATATTTT. Its translation is CVRSLAPGLGGNTIYF. The V and J genes are TRBV7-5 and TRBJ1-3. TRBV7-5 corresponds to a pseudogene. The CDR3 sequence is 16 residues long.

V gene TRBV18 combines with J gene TRBJ1-2; 10 bases fit TRBD1. Germline V gene data show CDR1 as KGHSH and CDR2 as LQKENI. The ends lost 7 bases at V and 3 bases at J; junction bases unmatched: 11. The CDR3 covers 16 residues. CDR3 region: CASFALRDRGDYGYTF. CDR3 nucleotides: TGTGCCAGCTTTGCCCTTCGGGACAGGGGCGACTATGGCTACACCTTC.

This CDR3 is CASSPLPLQGAMGEQYF. The CDR3 coding sequence is TGTGCCAGCTCACCACTTCCCTTACAGGGGGCGATGGGCGAGCAGTACTTC. The chain couples TRBV18 to TRBJ2-7; 9 positions agree with TRBD1. The CDR3 has 17 residues. The germline V gene has CDR1 KGHSH and CDR2 LQKENI. Germline trimming cut 1 base from V and 6 bases from J; bases unmatched to any gene: 13.

The rearrangement links TRBV20-1 to TRBJ1-3, with unresolved D. The CDR3 runs 13 residues. V was pared by 3 bases and J by 1 base, with 7 bases between. Germline V lookup: CDR1 DFQATT, CDR2 SNEGSKA (reference sequence). CDR3 region: CSASSKSGNTIYF. CDR3 DNA: TGCAGTGCTAGTTCCAAATCTGGAAACACCATATATTTT.

The chain combines TRBV10-3 with TRBJ1-3; 10 bases are shared with TRBD1. Germline-derived CDR1 and CDR2 are ENHRY and SYGVKD. There are 15 residues in the CDR3. J lost 9 bases, V lost 0 bases, and 5 bases had no gene match. CDR3 sequence (DNA): TGTGCCATCAGTGAGTCAGGGACAGGGGCTACCACCATATATTTT. Translating gives CAISESGTGATTIYF.

The genes are TRBV6-5 and TRBJ2-4, with 7 bases aligning to TRBD2. The germline V gene encodes CDR1 MNHEY and CDR2 SVGAGI. The CDR3 has 12 residues. Trimming at V came to 2 bases and at J to 8 bases, leaving 0 bases not matched to a gene. This chain's CDR3 is CASSYGGDIQYF. CDR3 coding DNA: TGTGCCAGCAGTTACGGGGGGGACATTCAGTACTTC.

The chain joins TRBV15 to TRBJ2-5; 10 positions agree with TRBD2. Germline assignment: CDR1 LNHNV and CDR2 YYDKDF (reference sequence). Losses at the gene ends were 5 bases for V and 4 bases for J; bases not matched to a gene: 7. The CDR3 runs to 15 residues. CDR3 bases: TGTGCCACCAGCCCACTAGCGGGGAGGGTAGAGACCCAGTACTTC. This encodes CATSPLAGRVETQYF. Full variable domain (missing parts from reference TRBV15 and TRBJ2-5): DAMVIQNPRYQVTQFGKPVTLSCSQTLNHNVMYWYQQKSSQAPKLLFHYYDKDFNNEADTPDNFQSRRPNTSFCFLDIRSPGLGDTAMYLCATSPLAGRVETQYFGPGTRLLVL.

The J gene is TRBJ1-2, the V gene TRBV5-1; D ambiguous. The CDR3 is 15 residues long. Germline loops: CDR1 SGHRS, CDR2 YFSETQ. Trimming pared 0 bases from V and 0 bases from J, leaving 9 bases between. The CDR3: CASSLAPSTNYGYTF. In nucleotides, the CDR3 is TGCGCCAGCAGCTTGGCTCCATCTACTAACTATGGCTACACCTTC.

In this sample, this clone turned up a few times. The V gene is TRBV21-1, the J gene TRBJ1-4; the D segment call TRBD1 is taken from the table without a DNA check. TRBV21-1 has pseudogene status. The CDR3 runs to 15 residues. The DNA of the CDR3 is TGTGCCAGCAGCAAAGCGCCGGGACAGTATGAAAAACTGTTTTTT. Translation gives CASSKAPGQYEKLFF.

V usage is TRBV7-2 and J usage is TRBJ2-7; 8 nucleotides line up with TRBD1. The J segment lost 0 bases and the V segment lost 1 base, leaving 5 bases of the junction unmatched. Germline assignment: CDR1 SGHTA and CDR2 FQGNSA. The CDR3 is 16 amino acids. Written as DNA, the CDR3 is TGTGCCAGCAGCTTAGTGGGGACAGGTTTCTCCTACGAGCAGTACTTC. Amino acid sequence: CASSLVGTGFSYEQYF.

V gene TRBV18 combines with J gene TRBJ2-1, with 12 bases lining up with TRBD1. With V trimmed by 3 bases and J by 7 bases, 4 bases remained unmatched. Germline CDR1 is KGHSH and CDR2 is LQKENI. This CDR3 region has 15 residues. In DNA, the CDR3 is TGTGCCAGCTCACCGGGACAGGGGGCAGGGAATGAGCAGTTCTTC. It is translated as CASSPGQGAGNEQFF.

This chain joins TRBV12-3 or TRBV12-4 and TRBJ1-2, with 8 nucleotides matching TRBD1. CDR3 length: 13 residues. The trim removed 6 bases at V and 7 bases at J, leaving 7 bases unmatched. The CDR3 reads CASSLVDRGGYTF. The CDR3 region has the DNA TGTGCCAGCAGCCTAGTCGACAGGGGTGGCTACACCTTC.

The V call is TRBV27, the J call TRBJ1-5; TRBD1 matches at 7 bases. This CDR3 is 15 amino acids long. CDR1 is MNHEY and CDR2 is SMNVEV in the germline V gene (reference sequence). Germline trimming cut 7 bases from V and 3 bases from J; bases unmatched to any gene: 9. Here the CDR3 reads CASKSDRVLNQPQHF. DNA for the CDR3: TGTGCCAGCAAGTCTGACAGGGTCCTCAATCAGCCCCAGCATTTT.

This clone was observed a few times. The chain is built from TRBV6-2 or TRBV6-3 and TRBJ1-6; D possibly corresponds to TRBD1 (6 bases). V lost 5 bases and J lost 10, with 18 bases in between. Germline lookup yields CDR1 MNHEY and CDR2 SVGEGT. This CDR3 spans 15 amino acids. DNA of the CDR3: TGTGCCAGCAGTCAGGGGTCGGCAGGGCGATCACCCCTCCACTTT. Protein product: CASSQGSAGRSPLHF.